Each of the 24 T cell receptor beta chains below was sequenced from the same sample in a study of CD8 T cells in Susac syndrome. Random hexamers were used to reverse transcribe the RNA input (roughly 0.5 to 1 ug). Each CDR3 protein is one row after TCRdb ran MiXCR on the immunoSEQ multiplex PCR reads. Among some 100,000 distinct CDR3 sequences listed, 92% were seen once. The source material was CD4+ T cells from PBMCs. Receptors originate from a human donor in good health.

V is TRBV7-2 and J is TRBJ2-1; 8 bases are shared with TRBD2. The CDR3 length is 16 residues. Unmatched junction bases numbered 10, after V lost 5 bases and J lost 4 bases. Germline V gene data show CDR1 as SGHTA and CDR2 as FQGNSA. The DNA of the CDR3 is TGTGCCAGCAGCGGGCGAGCGGGGGACGCATACAATGAGCAGTTCTTC. Translated, it gives CASSGRAGDAYNEQFF. Drawing the rest from reference TRBV7-2 and TRBJ2-1, the complete variable domain is GAGVSQSPSNKVTEKGKDVELRCDPISGHTALYWYRQSLGQGLEFLIYFQGNSAPDKSGLPSDRFSAERTGGSVSTLTIQRTQQEDSAVYLCASSGRAGDAYNEQFFGPGTRLTVL.

The chain links TRBV5-1 to TRBJ2-1; 10 nucleotides align to TRBD2. This CDR3 comprises 15 residues. Trimming removed 3 bases from V and 4 bases from J; junction bases left unmatched: 4. In germline, CDR1 is SGHRS, CDR2 YFSETQ. CDR3 amino acids: CASSSGTSVYNEQFF. CDR3 DNA sequence: TGCGCCAGCAGCTCCGGGACTAGCGTGTACAATGAGCAGTTCTTC. The complete variable domain, with remaining parts taken from reference TRBV5-1 and TRBJ2-1, reads KAGVTQTPRYLIKTRGQQVTLSCSPISGHRSVSWYQQTPGQGLQFLFEYFSETQRNKGNFPGRFSGRQFSNSRSEMNVSTLELGDSALYLCASSSGTSVYNEQFFGPGTRLTVL.

The genes are TRBV7-2 and TRBJ2-1, with D perhaps matching TRBD1 or TRBD2 (6 bases each). Deletions cut 4 bases from V and 10 bases from J, with 14 bases between. This CDR3 has 13 amino acids. Germline-derived CDR1 and CDR2 are SGHTA and FQGNSA. In nucleotides, the CDR3 is TGTGCCAGCAGCTGGAGGGGGGCAGGGGAGCAGTTCTTC. It encodes CASSWRGAGEQFF.

The CDR3: CSAQRLSSATDTQYF. In nucleotides, the CDR3 is TGCAGTGCGCAGAGACTCTCGTCGGCAACAGATACGCAGTATTTT. The chain carries TRBV20-1 and TRBJ2-3; no definite D call. This CDR3 comprises 15 residues. V lost 6 bases and J lost 3, with 19 bases in between. Germline CDR1 reads DFQATT; CDR2 reads SNEGSKA (reference sequence).

This sequence joins TRBV7-2 and TRBJ2-7; D unclear. The length of the CDR3 is 12 residues. Germline values: CDR1 SGHTA, CDR2 FQGNSA. The V gene lost 4 bases and the J gene lost 7 bases, with 11 bases spanning the gap. In nucleotides, the CDR3 is TGTGCCAGCAGCTATGTCCCCTGGGAGCAGTACTTC. Translation: CASSYVPWEQYF. Using reference TRBV7-2 and TRBJ2-7 for the parts outside the CDR3, the full variable domain is GAGVSQSPSNKVTEKGKDVELRCDPISGHTALYWYRQSLGQGLEFLIYFQGNSAPDKSGLPSDRFSAERTGGSVSTLTIQRTQQEDSAVYLCASSYVPWEQYFGPGTRLTVT.

The V and J genes are TRBV7-9 and TRBJ1-1; 9 bases align to TRBD1. The V gene's germline CDR1 is SEHNR and CDR2 FQNEAQ (reference sequence). CDR3 length equals 14 residues. The junction had 5 bases not matched to a gene; V was cut back by 5 bases and J by 4 bases. The CDR3 spells CASSRSDRGTEAFF. DNA for the CDR3: TGTGCCAGCAGCCGGTCGGACAGGGGCACTGAAGCTTTCTTT.

This chain uses TRBV5-1 with TRBJ1-1; 9 bases map to TRBD1. The CDR3 extends over 15 amino acids. Germline values: CDR1 SGHRS, CDR2 YFSETQ. V shed 4 bases, J shed 5 bases, and the junction held 9 bases outside the gene matches. DNA for the CDR3: TGCGCCAGCAGCCCGCCCGGGACAGGGAATACTGAAGCTTTCTTT. Encoded protein: CASSPPGTGNTEAFF.

This clonotype was counted once. This chain connects TRBV3-1 to TRBJ1-2; D gene uncertain. Germline CDR1 is LGHDT and CDR2 is YNNKEL (reference sequence). The CDR3 consists of 11 residues. Trimming shortened V by 4 bases and J by 4 bases, and 4 bases separated the two germline ends. This CDR3 is CASSRAYGYTF. CDR3 DNA sequence: TGTGCCAGCAGCCGGGCCTATGGCTACACCTTC.

The V gene is TRBV29-1, the J gene TRBJ2-7; D possibly uses TRBD1 or TRBD2 (5 bases each). The ends were cut back, 7 bases at V and 6 bases at J, with 13 bases in the middle. Germline V CDR1 and CDR2: SQVTM, ANQGSEA. The CDR3 length is 11 residues. The CDR3 is CSGRWGSEQYF. CDR3 in DNA: TGCAGCGGACGCTGGGGGAGCGAGCAGTACTTC.

This chain links TRBV28 with TRBJ2-1; D is ambiguous. This CDR3 region has 13 residues. V was pared by 8 bases and J by 10 bases, with 18 bases between. From germline, CDR1 is MDHEN and CDR2 SYDVKM. CDR3 amino acids: CASYSPEAVEQFF. The CDR3 coding sequence is TGTGCCAGCTATAGCCCCGAGGCGGTGGAGCAGTTCTTC.

J is TRBJ2-5 and V is TRBV4-2; 12 positions agree with TRBD2. Unmatched junction bases numbered 7, after V lost 6 bases and J lost 5 bases. The CDR3 runs 15 residues. Looked up from germline, CDR1 is LGHNA and CDR2 is YNFKEQ. The CDR3 loop is CASRRLAGGWETQYF. The CDR3 DNA reads TGTGCCAGCAGGCGTCTAGCGGGAGGGTGGGAGACCCAGTACTTC.

The J gene is TRBJ2-1, the V gene TRBV4-2; D possibly corresponds to TRBD2 (7 bases). V was cut by 6 bases and J by 5 bases, with 17 bases left in between. CDR1 is LGHNA and CDR2 is YNFKEQ in the germline V gene. The CDR3 contains 15 residues. DNA of the CDR3: TGTGCCAGCAGTGACGGCGGGGGCCCCAACAATGAGCAGTTCTTC. It translates to CASSDGGGPNNEQFF.

V and J are TRBV6-2 or TRBV6-3 and TRBJ2-5; 7 bases agree with TRBD1. Germline trimming cut 6 bases from V and 4 bases from J; bases unmatched to any gene: 11. CDR3 size: 15 residues. From germline, CDR1 is MNHEY and CDR2 SVGEGT. The CDR3 loop is CASSPRTGRGETQYF. The CDR3 region has the DNA TGTGCCAGCAGCCCTCGGACAGGCCGGGGAGAGACCCAGTACTTC.

This chain connects TRBV27 to TRBJ2-7; the D gene could be TRBD1 or TRBD2 (5 bases each). V lost 7 bases to trimming and J lost 4 bases, with 17 bases between them. Germline CDR1 is MNHEY and CDR2 is SMNVEV (reference sequence). This CDR3 contains 14 residues. The CDR3 sequence: CASNGRLWGYEQYF. The DNA of the CDR3 is TGTGCCAGCAACGGTCGGCTTTGGGGGTACGAGCAGTACTTC.

The chain employs TRBV5-1 and TRBJ2-5; 15 positions match TRBD2. V lost 3 bases, J lost 4 bases, and 4 bases stayed unmatched. The CDR3 extends over 16 amino acids. The germline gives CDR1 SGHRS, CDR2 YFSETQ. The CDR3 DNA sequence: TGCGCCAGCAGCTCCAGGGGACTAGCGGGAGGAGAGACCCAGTACTTC. Protein sequence: CASSSRGLAGGETQYF.

The chain has TRBV14 and TRBJ1-1; the D is unclear. V gave up 6 bases and J gave up 3 bases, with 8 bases separating them. The CDR3 runs 12 residues. Germline-derived CDR1 and CDR2 are SGHDN and FVKESK. CDR3 in amino acids: CASSKRDTEAFF. CDR3 in DNA: TGTGCCAGCAGTAAAAGGGACACTGAAGCTTTCTTT.

V gene TRBV11-2 combines with J gene TRBJ2-1; D is perhaps TRBD2 (6 bases). The germline gives CDR1 SGHAT, CDR2 FQNNGV. Trimming took off 6 bases at V and 5 bases at J, with 14 bases between the two ends. This CDR3 comprises 14 residues. The CDR3: CASREGVWNNEQFF. CDR3 bases: TGTGCCAGCAGGGAGGGAGTCTGGAACAATGAGCAGTTCTTC.

This clonotype was picked up one time. The rearrangement uses TRBV7-9 and TRBJ1-3; 7 bases agree with TRBD1. CDR1 is SEHNR and CDR2 is FQNEAQ in the germline V gene (reference sequence). This CDR3 is built from 16 residues. J was trimmed by 2 bases and V by 5 bases; bases with no gene match: 9. CDR3 loop: CASSPNKGAPGNTIYF. Written as DNA, the CDR3 is TGTGCCAGCAGCCCTAACAAGGGGGCCCCTGGAAACACCATATATTTT. The full variable domain, rest sourced from reference TRBV7-9 and TRBJ1-3, is DTGVSQNPRHKITKRGQNVTFRCDPISEHNRLYWYRQTLGQGPEFLTYFQNEAQLEKSRLLSDRFSAERPKGSFSTLEIQRTEQGDSAMYLCASSPNKGAPGNTIYFGEGSWLTVV.

The chain recombines TRBV7-9 with TRBJ2-2; perhaps TRBD2 as D (5 bases). Germline loops: CDR1 SEHNR, CDR2 FQNEAQ (reference sequence). The CDR3 has 16 residues. V was clipped by 5 bases and J by 5 bases, with 18 bases between them. This chain's CDR3 is CASSPEGRAWTGELFF. The CDR3 nucleotides read TGTGCCAGCAGCCCCGAGGGTCGGGCGTGGACCGGGGAGCTGTTTTTT.

This chain's CDR3 is CASSSPSYGYTF. The CDR3 nucleotides read TGTGCCAGCAGTTCCCCTTCATATGGCTACACCTTC. This sequence joins TRBV28 and TRBJ1-2, with unresolved D. CDR3 length equals 12 residues. CDR1 MDHEN and CDR2 SYDVKM come from the germline V gene. V was shortened by 4 bases and J by 5 bases, with 8 bases between the two germline ends.

The rearrangement joins TRBV24-1 to TRBJ2-1; the match to TRBD1 covers 10 bases. Germline CDR1 reads KGHDR; CDR2 reads SFDVKD. CDR3 length: 15 residues. With V trimmed by 5 bases and J by 4 bases, 4 bases remained unmatched. The CDR3 region is CATSARGQGYNEQFF. As DNA, the CDR3 is TGTGCCACCAGTGCCCGGGGACAGGGGTACAATGAGCAGTTCTTC.

The genes are TRBV19 and TRBJ1-2, with 7 bases fitting TRBD1. V was pared by 7 bases and J by 2 bases, with 10 bases of the junction left unmatched. The CDR3 contains 15 residues. Germline CDR1 is LNHDA and CDR2 is SQIVND (reference sequence). The CDR3 protein is CASTRGIFSNYGYTF. DNA of the CDR3: TGTGCCAGTACCAGGGGGATCTTTTCGAACTATGGCTACACCTTC.

The chain recombines TRBV3-1 with TRBJ2-3; TRBD2 is a possible D gene (6 bases). The CDR3 totals 13 residues. Per the germline V gene, CDR1 is LGHDT and CDR2 is YNNKEL (reference sequence). The germline V and J ends were trimmed by 8 bases and 9 bases, with 18 bases remaining between them. The CDR3 DNA is TGTGCCAGCGCACGGGGGTCCGTTGTGACGCAGTATTTT. Translated, it gives CASARGSVVTQYF.

The chain combines TRBV27 with TRBJ1-1, with no clear D. Per germline, CDR1 MNHEY and CDR2 SMNVEV (reference sequence). V was shortened by 11 bases and J by 9 bases, with 16 bases between the two germline ends. This CDR3 contains 11 residues. CDR3 amino acids: CACRRDEKAFF. DNA of the CDR3: TGTGCCTGTCGGCGGGATGAGAAAGCTTTCTTT.